A single sample gave rise to the 7 T cell receptor beta chains below, sequenced in a study of spatial heterogeneity in lung cancer. Study results and caveats: One measure, the expanded intratumoral alpha and beta TCR count, tracked tumor mutation counts.

Time point given: sample taken at primary tumor resection. These TCRs are of unknown antigen specificity. TCRdb re-derived calls from the 5' RACE reads in MiXCR, one entry per CDR3 protein. This repertoire shows 16,000 or so distinct CDR3 sequences, 6.5% to 7% found once; its top ten account for roughly 21%. The sequencing used lung tumor tissue, collected at surgery. These receptors were taken from a female donor with early-stage non-small cell lung cancer.

In its sample, this clonotype was seen a few times. This chain connects TRBV2 to TRBJ2-3; 7 positions agree with TRBD1. V lost 4 bases, J lost 2 bases, and 6 bases stayed unmatched. The CDR3 covers 15 residues. Germline CDR1 is SNHLY and CDR2 is FYNNEI. The CDR3 here is CASSVTGVNTDTQYF. The CDR3 nucleotides are TGTGCCAGCAGTGTTACAGGGGTGAACACAGATACGCAGTATTTT.

This clonotype was found many times. This chain connects TRBV12-3 or TRBV12-4 to TRBJ1-3; no firm D call. The V end lost 3 bases, the J end lost 0 bases, and 12 bases lay between the germline ends. This CDR3 has 16 amino acids. In nucleotides, the CDR3 is TGTGCCAGCAGTTTTGACGCCTCAAACTCTGGAAACACCATATATTTT. The encoded protein is CASSFDASNSGNTIYF.

There are many counts of this clonotype. V is TRBV9 and J is TRBJ2-7, with a weak D call TRBD1 (6 bases). The CDR3 runs 16 residues. The germline V gene has CDR1 SGDLS and CDR2 YYNGEE. The V gene lost 4 bases and the J gene lost 2 bases, with 19 bases spanning the gap. CDR3 nucleotides: TGTGCCAGCAGCCCCTCAGGGGCAGGTACTACCTACGAGCAGTACTTC. Protein: CASSPSGAGTTYEQYF. Supplemented by reference TRBV9 and TRBJ2-7, the full variable domain reads DSGVTQTPKHLITATGQRVTLRCSPRSGDLSVYWYQQSLDQGLQFLIQYYNGEERAKGNILERFSAQQFPDLHSELNLSSLELGDSALYFCASSPSGAGTTYEQYFGPGTRLTVT.

Many counts were recorded for this clonotype. The rearrangement joins TRBV9 to TRBJ2-1; 10 positions match TRBD2. V was clipped by 0 bases and J by 6 bases; unmatched bases: 9. CDR1 and CDR2 (germline): SGDLS, YYNGEE. This CDR3 has 17 residues. The chain's CDR3 is CASSVELWASGGNEQFF. CDR3 nucleotides: TGTGCCAGCAGCGTAGAGCTTTGGGCTAGCGGGGGCAATGAGCAGTTCTTC.

This clonotype is medium-sized (0.01 to 0.1%). The CDR3 reads CASSTLDRRTEAFF. CDR3 DNA sequence: TGTGCCAGCAGCACCCTGGACAGGCGAACTGAAGCTTTCTTT. This chain uses TRBV7-9 with TRBJ1-1, with 7 bases that match TRBD1. Germline V gives CDR1 SEHNR, CDR2 FQNEAQ (reference sequence). V lost 5 bases, J lost 5 bases, and 8 bases stayed unmatched. CDR3 length: 14 residues.

This clonotype is categorized as medium-sized. J is TRBJ1-1 and V is TRBV28; D not resolved. CDR1 is MDHEN, CDR2 SYDVKM, per germline. The CDR3 has 14 residues. V was trimmed by 2 bases and J by 0 bases, leaving 7 bases between them. The CDR3 coding sequence is TGTGCCAGCAGTTTAAGGGTAATGAACACTGAAGCTTTCTTT. The encoded protein is CASSLRVMNTEAFF. The entire variable domain, with the rest obtained from reference TRBV28 and TRBJ1-1, is as follows: DVKVTQSSRYLVKRTGEKVFLECVQDMDHENMFWYRQDPGLGLRLIYFSYDVKMKEKGDIPEGYSVSREKKERFSLILESASTNQTSMYLCASSLRVMNTEAFFGQGTRLTVV.

The table lists this clonotype with many counts. The chain joins TRBV5-6 to TRBJ2-7; D not resolved. The V end lost 3 bases, the J end lost 2 bases, and 6 bases lay between the germline ends. This CDR3 has 12 residues. Per germline, CDR1 SGHDT and CDR2 YYEEEE. This chain's CDR3 is CASSYLAYEQYF. In DNA form, the CDR3 reads TGTGCCAGCAGCTACCTAGCCTACGAGCAGTACTTC. The full variable domain, in which reference TRBV5-6 and TRBJ2-7 provide the parts outside the CDR3, is DAGVTQSPTHLIKTRGQQVTLRCSPKSGHDTVSWYQQALGQGPQFIFQYYEEEERQRGNFPDRFSGHQFPNYSSELNVNALLLGDSALYLCASSYLAYEQYFGPGTRLTVT.